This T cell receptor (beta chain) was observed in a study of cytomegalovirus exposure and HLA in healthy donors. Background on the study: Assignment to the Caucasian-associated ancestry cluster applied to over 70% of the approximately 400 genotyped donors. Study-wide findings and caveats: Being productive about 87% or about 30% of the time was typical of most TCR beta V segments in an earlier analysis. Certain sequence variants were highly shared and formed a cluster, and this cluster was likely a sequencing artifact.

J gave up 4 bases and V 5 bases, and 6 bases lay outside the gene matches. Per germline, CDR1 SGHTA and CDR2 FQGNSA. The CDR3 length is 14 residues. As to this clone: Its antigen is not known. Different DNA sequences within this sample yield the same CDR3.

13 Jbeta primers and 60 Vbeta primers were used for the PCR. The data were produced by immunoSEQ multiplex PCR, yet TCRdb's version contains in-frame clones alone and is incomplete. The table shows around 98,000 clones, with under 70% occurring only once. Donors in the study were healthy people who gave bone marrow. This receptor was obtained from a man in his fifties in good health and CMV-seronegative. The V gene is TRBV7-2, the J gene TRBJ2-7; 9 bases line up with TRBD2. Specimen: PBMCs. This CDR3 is CASSPSSGVYEQYF. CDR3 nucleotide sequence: TGTGCCAGCAGCCCATCTAGCGGGGTATACGAGCAGTACTTC.